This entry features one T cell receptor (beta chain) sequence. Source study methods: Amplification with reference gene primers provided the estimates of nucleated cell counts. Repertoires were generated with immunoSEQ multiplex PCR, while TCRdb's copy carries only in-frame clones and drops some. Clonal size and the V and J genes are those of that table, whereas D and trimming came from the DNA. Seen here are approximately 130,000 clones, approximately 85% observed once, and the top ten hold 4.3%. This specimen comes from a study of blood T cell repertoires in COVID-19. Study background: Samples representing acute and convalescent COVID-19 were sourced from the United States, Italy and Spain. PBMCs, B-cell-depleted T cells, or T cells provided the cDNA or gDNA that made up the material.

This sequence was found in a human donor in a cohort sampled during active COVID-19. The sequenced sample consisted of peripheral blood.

CDR3 bases: TGTGCCAGCAGCCCCTGGAGGGCTGAAGCTTTCTTT. This codes for CASSPWRAEAFF. The J gene is TRBJ1-1, the V gene TRBV13; D is unclear. Germline loops: CDR1 PRHDT, CDR2 FYEKMQ (reference sequence). The germline V and J ends were trimmed by 5 bases and 6 bases, with 10 bases remaining between them. There are 12 residues in the CDR3.